This T cell receptor beta chain was profiled in a study of T cells after yellow fever vaccination. On this clonotype itself: The antigen is not known.

Trimming pared 8 bases from V and 0 bases from J, leaving 14 bases between. In germline, CDR1 is MNHEY, CDR2 SMNVEV (reference sequence). The length of the CDR3 is 15 residues. General observations from the study: It was a weaker secondary response, yet one that peaked faster, at day 5 versus 15. The appearance of a small share of clonotypes in both CD4 and CD8 compartments was observed.

They built TCR cDNA with 5'RACE template switching, a step that put in a universal primer site and UMIs. TCRdb itself ran the 5' RACE reads through MiXCR, one entry per CDR3 protein. The sample carries about 500,000 distinct CDR3 sequences, around 17% recorded once. The sample here was PBMCs, taken around 5 days after the first yellow fever vaccination. The chain recombines TRBV27 with TRBJ1-5, with D hard to call. The clonotype comes from a man aged 18 to 29 who received the YFV17D yellow fever vaccine. The CDR3 coding sequence is TGTGCCAGCGGGCGTTCCAGTAATAGCAATCAGCCCCAGCATTTT. Protein product: CASGRSSNSNQPQHF.